This T cell receptor beta chain was identified in a study of beta chain features in type 1 diabetes (dated by TCRdb to the late 2010s). Study-wide context: No differences in mean age, gender distribution, total cell number or subset yield were found between patients and healthy donors. Regulatory and stem cell-like memory subsets were obtained from only 8 patients and about eight healthy donors, while naive and central memory subsets were obtained from all 30 or so donors. A total of around 110,000,000 sorted cells were examined across all samples, and RNA yield correlated strongly with the number of cells per subset. The study compared the TCRB repertoires of sorted circulating CD4+ T cell subsets in recently diagnosed type 1 diabetes patients with those in matched healthy donors. What the authors observed across the whole study: The naive, central memory and regulatory TCRB repertoires appeared to resemble one another more closely among patients than among healthy donors. Shorter templates might have been favored by PCR, but patient and control samples were amplified and corrected together, so both groups would have been affected equally by any skew. In all four CD4+ subsets, TCRB CDR3 length was moderately but significantly shorter in type 1 diabetes patients. At VDJ recombination sites, type 1 diabetes patients had fewer insertions and more deleted nucleotides, which implies abnormalities in thymic rearrangement. Sequencing cDNA rather than genomic DNA could over-represent highly expressing activated cells, although activation and CD3 levels did not differ between groups. Because small numbers of individuals were included in the HLA sub-analyses, any influence of HLA type on TCRB rearrangement was left unresolved.

Each donor gave one peripheral blood draw, approximately 0.11 L on average, collected into heparinised tubes. A BD FACSAria II and a panel including CD45RO, CCR7, CD25, CD127, CD95 and CD27 were used to sort naive, central memory, regulatory and stem cell-like memory CD4+ T cells. Purity was above 98% for every sorted population. PBMCs were separated immediately by Lymphoprep density gradient centrifugation and were stained directly, without being cultured. Samples were stained and sorted in pairs, with one healthy donor and one patient per experiment, so that batch effects were minimized. With regard to this clone: Its antigen is currently not known. The sample holds no much larger clone one base away, and base qualities are not on file.

The entire amount of isolated RNA was reverse transcribed using the High Capacity cDNA Reverse Transcription Kit, so the sequenced TCRB transcripts were expressed ones. Deep immunoSEQ sequencing was applied to naive, central memory and regulatory T cell samples, giving an average of about 3.4 million total reads per sample. Sorted cells were lysed in RLT buffer and RNA was extracted with DNase-treated RNeasy Micro or Mini kits, depending on cell number. To prevent cross-contamination, each cell subset was processed individually, whereas patient and healthy donor samples were processed jointly. Using the immunoSEQ multiplex PCR, TCRB sequences were amplified from cDNA into 87-bp fragments spanning the CDR3 region. Amplicons were sequenced on the Illumina HiSeq platform. The study's processing was this. Synthetic template baselines were used to correct PCR bias computationally, reads within Hamming distance 2 were collapsed together, and singletons that could not be merged were discarded. Reads were aligned against IMGT so that V, D and J genes, CDR3 length and insertions or deletions at six rearrangement sites could be assigned. Within each subset, clonotype counts were normalized to sorted cell number, and only after that were true diversity and Gini coefficients computed with the tcR R package. Repertoire sharing was quantified using the overlap coefficient calculated on TCRB nucleotide sequences. Out-of-frame TCRB sequences from naive cells were analyzed as a proxy for the pre-selection repertoire. This immuneACCESS table, as held by TCRdb, lists in-frame sequences with V and J called but not all clones. Of the missing ones, under half trace to an unresolved V gene in checked studies; the others have no known cause. V, J and clone size reflect that table, while D and trimming were determined from the DNA. The sample profile shows 860,000 or so clones; roughly a sixth of them were found once. The ten largest clones capture 0.023% of the sample.

Via the germline V gene, CDR1 is MNHEY and CDR2 SVGAGI. From its cysteine to its phenylalanine, the CDR3 spans 14 amino acids. The entry retains the CDR3 DNA only, 42 bases that are in frame from base 1. V is pared back by 0 bases and J by 6 bases, with 12 bases lying between the germline termini. This chain joins TRBV6-5 to TRBJ2-7; too little of a D gene remains to name it. The sequence came from a woman aged 18-29 years in good health. Source material: naive CD4+ T cells from blood. The cell subset or site label on this specimen signifies: true naive CD4+ T cells. The CDR3 region: CASSYSKSFGEQYF. The base sequence is TGTGCCAGCAGTTACTCGAAAAGTTTTGGCGAGCAGTACTTC.